This entry is about one T cell receptor (beta chain). Many counts were recorded for this clonotype. Its binding antigen is unknown. One base away there is no much larger clone; base qualities are not given. The sample originates from a study of type 1 and type 2 diabetes patients (dated by TCRdb to 2016 to 2018). About the full investigation: Recruited in China, the cohort was made up of some ten type 1 diabetes patients, a few type 2 diabetes patients and roughly 6 nondiabetic controls. For the type 1 diabetes patients, the type 2 diabetes patients acted as a disease comparison group. Throughout the study, CD4 or CD8 MicroBeads on MACS columns were used to positively select CD4+ and CD8+ T cells from PBMCs. A total of more than 15 million paired-end reads were generated across the whole study. In the study, high-throughput sequencing was used to profile TCRbeta repertoires so that type 1 diabetes, type 2 diabetes and nondiabetic individuals could be compared. The TCRbeta libraries underwent paired-end sequencing on Illumina HiSeq 2000 or MiSeq instruments. Similar V gene usage was observed when roughly 20-cycle and roughly 25-cycle amplification were compared, suggesting similar primer efficiencies and random PCR bias.

What the authors observed across the whole study: Type 2 diabetes repertoires showed high diversity, significantly greater than type 1 diabetes repertoires in both CD4+ and CD8+ T cells. Since just a limited number of T2D and control samples were sequenced, some T1D-only HECs might also appear in more T2D or control samples. Type 2 diabetes and control samples had highly correlated V and J gene usage patterns, with an average between-sample correlation of approximately 0.97. The study groups were not matched for age and gender, which could bias interpretation. Type 2 diabetes patients had few highly-expanded CD4+ clones (median one), and those clones made up a median about 4% of reads.

The reads were generated on an Illumina MiSeq. Genomic DNA from sorted T cell subsets served as template for TCRbeta CDR3 amplification. Multiplex PCR with 30 forward and 13 reverse primers amplified the TCRbeta CDR3 region. PCR products were purified with AMPure XP beads, then indices and adaptors were added in a second approximately 27-cycle PCR. Before sequencing, libraries were gel-purified with the QIAquick Gel Extraction Kit. The authors processed their data as follows. Paired-end reads were merged with FLASH and aligned to IMGT V, D and J germline references using IgBLAST. Reads with below 70% alignment identity to germline references were discarded, and 10 million to 14 million reads were retained study-wide. Following IMGT definitions, CDR3 boundaries, reading frame and productivity were assigned. Clones at or above 1% of reads were defined as highly-expanded clones, and diversity was measured by normalized Shannon entropy. Unpaired two-tailed t-tests were used to test group differences in Shannon entropy. In-frame beta chains were kept once TCRdb had trimmed the public reads at Q25 with fastp and called clones with MiXCR. Rows are unified per CDR3 protein, each entry keeping the most common DNA and genes. TCRdb, rather than the study authors, made the V and J calls. In all, the sample holds fewer than 300,000 distinct CDR3 sequences, and roughly 50% of those were seen once. The ten most abundant clones make up approximately 13% of the sample.

The CDR3 numbers 12 residues from cysteine through phenylalanine. Only the CDR3 DNA stays, 36 bases, in frame from base 1. Cut back by 2 bases and 10 bases, the V and J ends lie 11 bases apart. The germline V gene encodes CDR1 LNHDA and CDR2 SQIVND (reference sequence). Every diabetic patient fulfilled standard classification criteria for type 1 or type 2 diabetes, and glucose and C-peptide were measured using WHO-recommended methods. Donors with other autoimmune diseases or infections within the previous four weeks were excluded. A roughly 10-milliliter sample of peripheral blood was drawn from every participant. PBMCs were isolated with LymphoPrep density separation.

Recombination joined TRBV19 with TRBJ2-5; the D segment is perhaps TRBD1 or TRBD2, each sharing 5 matched bases. Sequencing used peripheral blood mononuclear cells (PBMCs). This TCR derives from a man aged 18-30 years with type 2 diabetes. The CDR3 reads as follows: CASSIRGEGQYF. In nucleotide form, the sequence is TGTGCCAGTAGTATAAGGGGAGAGGGCCAGTACTTC.